These 5 T cell receptor beta chains share one sample of origin, sequenced in a study of blood T cell repertoires in COVID-19. Produced via immunoSEQ multiplex PCR; TCRdb's table is partial and in-frame only. The table has about 220,000 clones, nearly 90% seen once. Source material: PBMCs or T cells enriched from blood (not recorded which). Receptors originate from a man aged 25 to 45 who had been exposed to COVID-19.

This sequence joins TRBV5-1 and TRBJ2-3; TRBD1 is a possible D gene (5 bases). The CDR3 runs 14 residues. The V and J ends lost 2 bases and 4 bases respectively, with 11 bases between them. CDR1 and CDR2 from the germline V gene are SGHRS and YFSETQ. The CDR3 reads CASSFQDTADTQYF. CDR3 sequence (DNA): TGCGCCAGCAGCTTCCAGGACACAGCAGATACGCAGTATTTT.

This chain uses TRBV6-6 with TRBJ1-2; D ambiguous. CDR3 length: 14 amino acids. CDR1 and CDR2 from the germline V gene are MNHNY and SVGAGI (reference sequence). Trimming shortened V by 4 bases and J by 5 bases, and 14 bases separated the two germline ends. Here the CDR3 reads CASSSGEAAYGYTF. CDR3 coding DNA: TGTGCCAGCAGTTCCGGGGAGGCGGCGTATGGCTACACCTTC.

The chain employs TRBV6-1 and TRBJ1-5, with D possibly matching TRBD1 (5 bases). The ends were cut back, 0 bases at V and 2 bases at J, with 14 bases in the middle. CDR3 length: 17 amino acids. CDR1 and CDR2 from the germline V gene are MNHNS and SASEGT. CDR3: CASSEAVGGVGNQPQHF. The CDR3 nucleotides are TGTGCCAGCAGTGAAGCGGTAGGAGGGGTTGGCAATCAGCCCCAGCATTTT.

The chain employs TRBV4-1 and TRBJ1-1, with D unresolved. The CDR3 length is 13 residues. Germline lookup yields CDR1 MGHRA and CDR2 YSYEKL. Trimming removed 0 bases at V and 3 bases at J, with 5 bases between. CDR3 nucleotide sequence: TGCGCCAGCAGCCAAGATCCCTACACTGAAGCTTTCTTT. Amino acid sequence: CASSQDPYTEAFF.

The chain has TRBV19 and TRBJ2-3, with 9 bases matching TRBD2. In germline, CDR1 is LNHDA, CDR2 SQIVND (reference sequence). This CDR3 is 15 amino acids long. The V and J ends lost 4 bases and 2 bases, in that order; junction bases with no gene match: 4. Here the CDR3 DNA reads TGTGCCAGTAGTACCGCTAGCGGGGTCACAGATACGCAGTATTTT. It yields the protein CASSTASGVTDTQYF.